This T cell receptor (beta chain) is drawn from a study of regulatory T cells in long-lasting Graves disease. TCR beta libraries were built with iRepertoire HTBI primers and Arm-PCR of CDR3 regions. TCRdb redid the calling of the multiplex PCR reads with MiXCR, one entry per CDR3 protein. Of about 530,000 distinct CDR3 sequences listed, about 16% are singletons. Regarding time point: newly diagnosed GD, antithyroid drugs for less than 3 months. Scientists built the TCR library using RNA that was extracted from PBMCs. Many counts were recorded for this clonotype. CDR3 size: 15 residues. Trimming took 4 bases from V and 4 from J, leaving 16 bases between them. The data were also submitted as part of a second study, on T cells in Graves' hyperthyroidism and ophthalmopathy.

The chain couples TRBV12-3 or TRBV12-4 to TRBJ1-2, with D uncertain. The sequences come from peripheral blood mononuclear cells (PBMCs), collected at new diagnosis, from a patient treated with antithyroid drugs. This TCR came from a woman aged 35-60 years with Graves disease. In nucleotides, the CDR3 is TGTGCCAGCAGTTGGGCCGGGAACTCCGCCTATGGCTACACCTTC. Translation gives CASSWAGNSAYGYTF.